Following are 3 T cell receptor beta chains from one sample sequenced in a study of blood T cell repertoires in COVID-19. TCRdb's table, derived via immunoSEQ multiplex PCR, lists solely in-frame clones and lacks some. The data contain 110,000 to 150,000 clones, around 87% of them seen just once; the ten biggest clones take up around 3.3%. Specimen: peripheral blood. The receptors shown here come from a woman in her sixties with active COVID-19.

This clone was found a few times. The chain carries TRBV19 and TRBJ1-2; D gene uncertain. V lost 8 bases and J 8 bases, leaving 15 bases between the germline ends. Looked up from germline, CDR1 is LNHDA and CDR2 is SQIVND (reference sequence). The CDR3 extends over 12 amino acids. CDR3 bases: TGTGCCAGTGGCGACTTTATCCGCGGCTACACCTTC. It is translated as CASGDFIRGYTF. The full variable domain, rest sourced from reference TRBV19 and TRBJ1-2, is DGGITQSPKYLFRKEGQNVTLSCEQNLNHDAMYWYRQDPGQGLRLIYYSQIVNDFQKGDIAEGYSVSREKKESFPLTVTSAQKNPTAFYLCASGDFIRGYTFGSGTRLTVV.

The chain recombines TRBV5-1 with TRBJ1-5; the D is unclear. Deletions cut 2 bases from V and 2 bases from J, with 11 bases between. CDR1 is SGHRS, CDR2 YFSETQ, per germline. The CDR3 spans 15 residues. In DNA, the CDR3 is TGCGCCAGCAGCTTAGAGCCAACAGGCAATCAGCCCCAGCATTTT. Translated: CASSLEPTGNQPQHF.

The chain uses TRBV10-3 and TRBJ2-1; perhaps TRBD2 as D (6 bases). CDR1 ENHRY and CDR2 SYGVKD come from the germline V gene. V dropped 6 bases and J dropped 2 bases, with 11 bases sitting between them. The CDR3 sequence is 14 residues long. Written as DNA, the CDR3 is TGTGCCATCAGCGTTAGCGGTGCCTACAATGAGCAGTTCTTC. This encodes CAISVSGAYNEQFF.